This TCR beta chain was recovered during a study of response to subunit inactivated influenza vaccine. Regarding the study as a whole: T cells newly recruited by each seasonal influenza vaccination are few, the authors suggested.

Germline-derived CDR1 and CDR2 are SGHDT and YYEEEE. The CDR3 runs to 14 residues. Trimming pared 0 bases from V and 2 bases from J, leaving 8 bases between. A note on this clonotype: Its target is not known.

In TCRdb, the RT-PCR reads were re-called with MiXCR into one record per CDR3 protein. Here the sample spans roughly 760,000 distinct CDR3 sequences, 21% being singletons. This chain connects TRBV5-6 to TRBJ1-2; D gene unclear. The specimen was PBMCs from blood, collected more than 4 days after vaccination. The clonotype comes from a man in his forties or fifties who received an inactivated influenza vaccine. The CDR3 sequence: CASSLVSRNYGYTF. The CDR3 nucleotides are TGTGCCAGCAGCTTGGTCTCACGGAACTATGGCTACACCTTC.